The 5 T cell receptor beta chains given below trace back to one sample, sequenced in a study of blood T cell repertoires in COVID-19. Profiling relied on immunoSEQ multiplex PCR, and the TCRdb table lists in-frame clones only, not all of them. This repertoire shows about 71,000 clones, roughly 90% found once; its top ten account for under 0.8%. What was sequenced was peripheral blood. The receptors were sampled from a woman older than 75 with acute or convalescent COVID-19.

The chain has TRBV2 and TRBJ1-2; D is possibly TRBD1 (6 bases). Per germline, CDR1 SNHLY and CDR2 FYNNEI. The germline V and J ends were trimmed by 6 bases and 8 bases, with 13 bases remaining between them. This CDR3 is 12 amino acids long. CDR3 sequence: CASRWDTTGYTF. The DNA of the CDR3 is TGTGCCAGCAGATGGGACACCACGGGCTACACCTTC.

The chain couples TRBV6-1 to TRBJ1-1; D is unresolved. CDR3 length equals 13 residues. From germline, CDR1 is MNHNS and CDR2 SASEGT. The germline V and J ends were trimmed by 3 bases and 1 base, with 6 bases remaining between them. DNA for the CDR3: TGTGCCAGCAGTGAGCACAAGAACACTGAAGCTTTCTTT. Amino acid sequence: CASSEHKNTEAFF.

This clone was observed a few times. The V gene is TRBV6-5, the J gene TRBJ2-1; D gene unclear. The CDR3 is 12 residues long. V was trimmed by 7 bases and J by 3 bases, leaving 7 bases between them. Germline V gene data show CDR1 as MNHEY and CDR2 as SVGAGI. The CDR3, as DNA: TGTGCCAGCACGAACTTCTACAATGAGCAGTTCTTC. It yields the protein CASTNFYNEQFF.

The CDR3 sequence: CATRIRTGNTGELFF. The CDR3 DNA reads as TGTGCCACCAGGATTAGGACAGGAAACACCGGGGAGCTGTTTTTT. This chain links TRBV18 with TRBJ2-2, with 7 bases lining up with TRBD1. V shed 10 bases, J shed 2 bases, and the junction held 10 bases outside the gene matches. This CDR3 spans 15 amino acids. Germline V gene sequence: CDR1 KGHSH, CDR2 LQKENI.

This chain joins TRBV5-6 and TRBJ2-7, with 8 bases that match TRBD2. V shed 6 bases, J shed 4 bases, and the junction held 9 bases outside the gene matches. There are 14 residues in the CDR3. Germline CDR1 is SGHDT and CDR2 is YYEEEE. The CDR3 region has the DNA TGTGCCAGCACTCTAGCGGGCCCCTTTTACGAGCAGTACTTC. This sequence encodes CASTLAGPFYEQYF.